A single sample is the source of the 4 T cell receptor beta chains below, sequenced in a study of shared clonotypes between healthy human individuals. As defined, naive CD8 cells were CD45RO-negative and positively selected for CCR7, with terminally differentiated effector memory CD45RA+ cells excluded. Libraries were prepared by immunoSEQ multiplex PCR; TCRdb keeps only in-frame clonotypes and omits some of them. The table includes about 680,000 clones, about 92% detected once. The sequencing sample was made of naive CD8+ T cells sorted from blood. The source is a man aged 25 to 40 in good health.

Only one count was recorded for this clone. The chain has TRBV4-3 and TRBJ1-5; D is ambiguous. Per the germline V gene, CDR1 is LGHNA and CDR2 is YSLEER. Between the trimmed V and J ends, which lost 0 bases and 0 bases, there was a span of 6 bases. This CDR3 has 15 amino acids. The CDR3 spells CASSQDEGSNQPQHF. The DNA for the CDR3 is TGCGCCAGCAGCCAAGACGAGGGTAGCAATCAGCCCCAGCATTTT.

The chain recombines TRBV6-6 with TRBJ2-7; D unclear. The CDR3 consists of 12 residues. Between the trimmed V and J ends, which lost 6 bases and 0 bases, there was a span of 6 bases. CDR1 and CDR2 (germline): MNHNY, SVGAGI (reference sequence). Written as DNA, the CDR3 is TGTGCCAGCAGCTCCCGCTCCTACGAGCAGTACTTC. As protein: CASSSRSYEQYF.

This clone was counted once. The rearrangement uses TRBV5-4 and TRBJ1-1; D call uncertain. This CDR3 has 14 amino acids. Germline CDR1 and CDR2: SGHNT and YYREEE (reference sequence). The germline V and J ends were trimmed by 5 bases and 3 bases, with 14 bases remaining between them. In DNA form, the CDR3 reads TGTGCCAGCAGGGAATCGTGGAGGTACACTGAAGCTTTCTTT. Translating it yields CASRESWRYTEAFF. The complete variable domain, with remaining parts taken from reference TRBV5-4 and TRBJ1-1, reads ETGVTQSPTHLIKTRGQQVTLRCSSQSGHNTVSWYQQALGQGPQFIFQYYREEENGRGNFPPRFSGLQFPNYSSELNVNALELDDSALYLCASRESWRYTEAFFGQGTRLTVV.

The J gene is TRBJ1-1, the V gene TRBV2, with 7 bases that match TRBD1. This CDR3 has 15 amino acids. CDR1 is SNHLY and CDR2 is FYNNEI in the germline V gene. V lost 7 bases and J lost 6; bases outside the gene matches: 14. The CDR3 DNA reads as TGTGCCAGCAAAGAGGGGGCGGATCTCTTGGCTGAAGCTTTCTTT. It is translated as CASKEGADLLAEAFF. The whole variable domain, filled in from reference TRBV2 and TRBJ1-1, reads EPEVTQTPSHQVTQMGQEVILRCVPISNHLYFYWYRQILGQKVEFLVSFYNNEISEKSEIFDDQFSVERPDGSNFTLKIRSTKLEDSAMYFCASKEGADLLAEAFFGQGTRLTVV.